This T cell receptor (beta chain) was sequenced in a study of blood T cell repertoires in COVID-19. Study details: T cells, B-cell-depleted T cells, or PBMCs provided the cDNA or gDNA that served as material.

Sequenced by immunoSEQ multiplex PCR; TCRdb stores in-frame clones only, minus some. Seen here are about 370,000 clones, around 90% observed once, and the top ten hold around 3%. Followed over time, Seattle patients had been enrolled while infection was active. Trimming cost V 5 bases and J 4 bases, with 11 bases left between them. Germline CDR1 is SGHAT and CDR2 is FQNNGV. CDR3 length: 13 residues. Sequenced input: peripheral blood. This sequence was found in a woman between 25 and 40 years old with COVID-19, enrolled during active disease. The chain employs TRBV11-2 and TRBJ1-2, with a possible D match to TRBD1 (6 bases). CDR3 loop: CASSPGTTYGYTF. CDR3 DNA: TGTGCCAGCAGCCCAGGGACAACCTATGGCTACACCTTC.